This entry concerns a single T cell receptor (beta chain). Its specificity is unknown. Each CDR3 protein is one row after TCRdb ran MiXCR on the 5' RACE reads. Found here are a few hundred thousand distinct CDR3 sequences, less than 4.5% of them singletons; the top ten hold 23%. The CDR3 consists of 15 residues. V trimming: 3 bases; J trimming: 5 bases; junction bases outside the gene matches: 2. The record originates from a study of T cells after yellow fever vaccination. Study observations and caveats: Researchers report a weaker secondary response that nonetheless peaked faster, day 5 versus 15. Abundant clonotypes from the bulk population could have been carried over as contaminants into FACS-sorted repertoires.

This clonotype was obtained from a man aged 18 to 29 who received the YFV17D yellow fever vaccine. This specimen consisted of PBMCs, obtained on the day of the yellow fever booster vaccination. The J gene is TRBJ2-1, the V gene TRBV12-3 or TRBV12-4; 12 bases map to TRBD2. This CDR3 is CASSFRTSGNNEQFF. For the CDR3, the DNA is TGTGCCAGCAGTTTTCGGACTAGCGGGAACAATGAGCAGTTCTTC.